The present T cell receptor (beta chain) was sequenced within a study of cytomegalovirus exposure and HLA in healthy donors. Findings and caveats of the study: It was found in a later analysis that first-cohort TCR clusters tended to co-occur in the approximately 130 validation repertoires.

Clones were sequenced by immunoSEQ multiplex PCR, and TCRdb holds only the in-frame ones, with some missing. The sample has about 200,000 clones; 80% to 90% are singletons. The donors were members of the validation cohort, which comprised about 130 subjects and was separate from the first cohort of 730 or so subjects. V was clipped by 5 bases and J by 5 bases, with 13 bases between them. Germline CDR1 reads SNHLY; CDR2 reads FYNNEI. This CDR3 spans 14 amino acids. Of note for this clone: Its specificity is not known.

Sequenced material: PBMCs. This clonotype originated in a woman in her twenties or thirties in good health and CMV-seronegative. This sequence joins TRBV2 and TRBJ1-5, with unresolved D. The CDR3 here is CASSSYGLDQPQHF. In nucleotides, the CDR3 is TGTGCCAGCAGTTCATATGGGCTTGATCAGCCCCAGCATTTT.